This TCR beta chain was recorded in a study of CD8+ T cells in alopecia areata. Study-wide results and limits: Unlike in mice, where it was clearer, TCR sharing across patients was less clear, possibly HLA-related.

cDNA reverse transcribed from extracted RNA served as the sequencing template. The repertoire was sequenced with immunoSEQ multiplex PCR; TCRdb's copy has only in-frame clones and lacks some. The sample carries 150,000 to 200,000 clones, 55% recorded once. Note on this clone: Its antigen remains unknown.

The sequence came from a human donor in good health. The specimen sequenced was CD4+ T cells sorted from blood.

DNA of the CDR3: TGCGCCAGCAGCCTGCGACAGGTGGTAGCTAACTATGGCTACACCTTC. It specifies CASSLRQVVANYGYTF. The chain is built from TRBV4-1 and TRBJ1-2; D is perhaps TRBD1 (6 bases). The CDR3 runs to 16 residues. From germline, CDR1 is MGHRA and CDR2 YSYEKL. With 4 bases removed from V and 0 bases from J, the gap between germline ends came to 15 bases.